The source of this TCR beta chain is a study of glioma-infiltrating T cells after dendritic cell vaccination. Study summary: Patients had newly diagnosed or recurrent glioblastoma and received dendritic cell vaccines. Notes on the study in general: Patients with more pretreatment TILs had longer time to progression and survival.

Primers: 60 V beta forward and 13 J beta reverse. Repertoires were generated with immunoSEQ multiplex PCR, while TCRdb's copy carries only in-frame clones and drops some. The sample yields roughly 90,000 clones, 85% to 90% seen once. Trimming took 0 bases from V and 1 from J; bases not matched to a gene: 6. The CDR3 contains 17 residues. The germline V gene has CDR1 MGHDK and CDR2 SYGVNS. In the case of this clone: Its target is unknown.

The sample was blood, taken before dendritic cell vaccination. The genes are TRBV25-1 and TRBJ1-1, with 9 bases lining up with TRBD1. The receptor was derived from a human donor with glioblastoma. CDR3 coding DNA: TGTGCCAGCAGTGAATATTGGCAGGGACAGGGGAACACTGAAGCTTTCTTT. It translates to CASSEYWQGQGNTEAFF.